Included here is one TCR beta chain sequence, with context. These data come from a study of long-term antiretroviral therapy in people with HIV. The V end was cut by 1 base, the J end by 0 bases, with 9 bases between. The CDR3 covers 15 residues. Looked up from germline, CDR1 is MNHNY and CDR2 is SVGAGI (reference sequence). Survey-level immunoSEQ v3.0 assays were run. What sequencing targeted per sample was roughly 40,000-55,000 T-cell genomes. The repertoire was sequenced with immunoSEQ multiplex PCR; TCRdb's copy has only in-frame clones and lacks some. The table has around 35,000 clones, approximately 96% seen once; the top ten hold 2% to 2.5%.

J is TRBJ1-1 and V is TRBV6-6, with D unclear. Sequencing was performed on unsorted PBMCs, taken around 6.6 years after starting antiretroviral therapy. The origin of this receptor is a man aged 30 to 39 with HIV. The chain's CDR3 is CASSYLGTVNTEAFF. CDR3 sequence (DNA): TGTGCCAGCAGTTACTTGGGAACGGTGAACACTGAAGCTTTCTTT.